This paragraph covers one TCR beta chain sequence. This sample was included in a study of control samples from healthy donors and cancer patients. The V end lost 3 bases, the J end lost 7 bases, and 9 bases lay between the germline ends. Germline lookup yields CDR1 KGHDR and CDR2 SFDVKD. This CDR3 is built from 13 residues. Produced via immunoSEQ multiplex PCR; TCRdb's table is partial and in-frame only. In the table there are some 140,000 clones, 94% of which are singletons. The TCR was taken from a man aged 35 to 55 in good health. The chain recombines TRBV24-1 with TRBJ1-5; D gene uncertain. Sequences were obtained from blood. The CDR3 spells CATSDRGEQPQHF. CDR3 nucleotide sequence: TGTGCCACCAGTGATCGTGGGGAACAGCCCCAGCATTTT.